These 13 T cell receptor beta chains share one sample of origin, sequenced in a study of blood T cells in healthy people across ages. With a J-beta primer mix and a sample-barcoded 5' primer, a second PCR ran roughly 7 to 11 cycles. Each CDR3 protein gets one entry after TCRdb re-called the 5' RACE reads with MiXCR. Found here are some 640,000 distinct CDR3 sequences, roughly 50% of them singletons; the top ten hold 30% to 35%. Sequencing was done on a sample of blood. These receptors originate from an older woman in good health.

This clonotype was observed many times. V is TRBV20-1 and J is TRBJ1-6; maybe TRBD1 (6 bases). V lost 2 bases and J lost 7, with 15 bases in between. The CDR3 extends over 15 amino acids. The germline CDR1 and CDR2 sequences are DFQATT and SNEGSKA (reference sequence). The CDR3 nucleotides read TGCAGTGCTAGACAGGGGCAGGGGCTCAATTCACCCCTCCACTTT. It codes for CSARQGQGLNSPLHF.

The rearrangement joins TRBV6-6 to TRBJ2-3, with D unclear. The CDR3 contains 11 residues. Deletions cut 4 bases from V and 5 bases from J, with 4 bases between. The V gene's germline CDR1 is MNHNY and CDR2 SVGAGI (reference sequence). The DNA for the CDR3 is TGTGCCAGCAGTTCTAAAGATACGCAGTATTTT. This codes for CASSSKDTQYF.

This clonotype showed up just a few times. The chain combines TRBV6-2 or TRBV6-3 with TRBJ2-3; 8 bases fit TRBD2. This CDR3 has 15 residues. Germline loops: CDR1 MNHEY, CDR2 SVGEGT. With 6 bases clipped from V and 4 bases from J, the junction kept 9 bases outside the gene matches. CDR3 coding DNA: TGTGCCAGCAGGCCCGGGAGGGCCCCGTCAGATACGCAGTATTTT. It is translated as CASRPGRAPSDTQYF.

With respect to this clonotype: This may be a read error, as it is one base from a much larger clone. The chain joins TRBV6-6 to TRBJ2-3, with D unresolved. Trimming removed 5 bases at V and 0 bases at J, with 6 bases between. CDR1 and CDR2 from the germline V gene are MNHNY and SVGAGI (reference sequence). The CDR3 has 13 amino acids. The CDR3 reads CASSGWSTDTQYF. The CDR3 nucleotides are TGTGCCAGCAGTGGGTGGAGCACAGATACGCAGTATTTT.

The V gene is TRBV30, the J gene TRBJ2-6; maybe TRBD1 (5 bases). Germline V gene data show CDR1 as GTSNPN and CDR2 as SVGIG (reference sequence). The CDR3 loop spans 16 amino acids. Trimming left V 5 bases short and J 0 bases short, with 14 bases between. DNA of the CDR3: TGTGCCTGGGGATCCCAGGGCCTCTCTGGGGCCAACGTCCTGACTTTC. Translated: CAWGSQGLSGANVLTF.

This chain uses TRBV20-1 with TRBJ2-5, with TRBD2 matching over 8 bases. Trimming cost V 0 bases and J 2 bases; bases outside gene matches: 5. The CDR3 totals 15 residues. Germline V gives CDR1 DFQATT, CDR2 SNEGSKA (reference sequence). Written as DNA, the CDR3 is TGCAGTGCTAGAGATAGGACTAGCTTTCAAGAGACCCAGTACTTC. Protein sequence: CSARDRTSFQETQYF.

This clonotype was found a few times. This chain's CDR3 is CASRPQGGREANYGYTF. As DNA, the CDR3 is TGTGCCAGCAGGCCTCAAGGTGGCAGGGAAGCTAACTATGGCTACACCTTC. This chain connects TRBV27 to TRBJ1-2, with D maybe TRBD1 (5 bases). Trimming took off 6 bases at V and 0 bases at J, with 20 bases between the two ends. The CDR3 has 17 residues. The V gene's germline CDR1 is MNHEY and CDR2 SMNVEV (reference sequence).

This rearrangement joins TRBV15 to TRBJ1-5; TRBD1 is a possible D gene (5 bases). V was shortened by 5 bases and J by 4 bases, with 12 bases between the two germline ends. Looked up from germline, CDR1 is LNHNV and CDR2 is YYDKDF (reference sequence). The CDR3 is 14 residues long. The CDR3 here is CATSLGWGNQPQHF. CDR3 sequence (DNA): TGTGCCACCAGCTTGGGGTGGGGGAATCAGCCCCAGCATTTT.

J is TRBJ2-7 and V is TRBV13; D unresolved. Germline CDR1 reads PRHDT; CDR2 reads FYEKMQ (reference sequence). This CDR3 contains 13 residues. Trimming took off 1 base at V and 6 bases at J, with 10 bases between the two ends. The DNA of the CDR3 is TGTGCCAGCAGCTTAGACAAGTCTCGCGAGCAGTACTTC. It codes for CASSLDKSREQYF.

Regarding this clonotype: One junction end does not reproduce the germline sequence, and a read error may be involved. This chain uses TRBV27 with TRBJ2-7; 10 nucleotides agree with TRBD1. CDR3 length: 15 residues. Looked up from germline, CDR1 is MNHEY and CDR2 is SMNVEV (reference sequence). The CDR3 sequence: CTSSPYRDRGLIQYF. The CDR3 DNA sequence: TGTACCAGCAGTCCCTATCGGGACAGGGGTTTGATTCAGTACTTC.

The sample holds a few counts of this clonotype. The CDR3 region is CSARDDRNNSPLHF. The CDR3 DNA is TGCAGTGCTAGAGATGACAGGAATAATTCACCCCTCCACTTT. The V call is TRBV20-1, the J call TRBJ1-6; tentatively, D is TRBD1 (6 bases). This CDR3 spans 14 amino acids. Germline V gene data show CDR1 as DFQATT and CDR2 as SNEGSKA (reference sequence). Trimming left V 0 bases short and J 5 bases short, with 8 bases between.

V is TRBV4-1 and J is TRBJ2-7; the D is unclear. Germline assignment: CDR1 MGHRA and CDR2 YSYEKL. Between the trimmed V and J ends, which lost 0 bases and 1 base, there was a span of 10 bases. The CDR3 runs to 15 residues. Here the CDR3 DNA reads TGCGCCAGCAGCCAAGAGCCAGCGAGATCCTACGAGCAGTACTTC. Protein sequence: CASSQEPARSYEQYF.

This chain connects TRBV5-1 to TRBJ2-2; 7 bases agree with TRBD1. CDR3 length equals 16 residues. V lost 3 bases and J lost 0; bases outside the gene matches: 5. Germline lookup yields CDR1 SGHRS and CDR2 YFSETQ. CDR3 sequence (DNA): TGCGCCAGCAGCTACCGGGACAGAGCGAACACCGGGGAGCTGTTTTTT. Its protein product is CASSYRDRANTGELFF.